These T cell receptor beta chains were read from a single sample in a study of early T cells in non-severe SARS-CoV-2 infection. TCRdb reprocessed the 5' RACE reads with MiXCR, giving one entry per CDR3 protein. The data hold tens of thousands of distinct CDR3 sequences, with 6.2% observed a single time. Sample: whole blood. The receptors stem from an adult who was a healthcare worker with PCR-confirmed SARS-CoV-2 infection or an uninfected control (not recorded which). Both conserved end residues are part of each CDR3. A D gene is named only where the DNA matches it firmly. Expanded clones get a size class; other rows say once, few or many, or leave the size out.

v_call: TRBV7-6
clone_size: few
j_call: TRBJ2-7
d_call: TRBD2
cdr3_nt: TGTGCCAGCAGCGCTACTAGCGGGGGGACCGTCTTC
cdr3_aa: CASSATSGGTVF

v_call: TRBV28
clone_size: many
j_call: TRBJ1-2
d_call: .
cdr3_nt: TGTGCCAGCAGTTATAAGGTTCTGGGAACCCCTATCCTTAACTATGGCTACACCTTC
cdr3_aa: CASSYKVLGTPILNYGYTF

v_call: TRBV30
clone_size: many
j_call: TRBJ1-3
d_call: .
cdr3_nt: TGTGCCTGGAGTACAACCGGCGTAAACACCATATATTTT
cdr3_aa: CAWSTTGVNTIYF

v_call: TRBV7-9
clone_size: many
j_call: TRBJ1-2
d_call: .
cdr3_nt: TGTGCCAGCAGCTTGCCCAGTCGGGCCTATGGCTACACCTTC
cdr3_aa: CASSLPSRAYGYTF

v_call: TRBV4-1
clone_size: many
j_call: TRBJ1-2
d_call: .
cdr3_nt: TGCGCCAGCAGCCAAGACGGATTAGATGGCTACACCTTC
cdr3_aa: CASSQDGLDGYTF

v_call: TRBV6-2/TRBV6-3
clone_size: many
j_call: TRBJ2-2
d_call: TRBD2
cdr3_nt: TGTGCCAGCAGCCAACGGCTAGCGGGGGGTAATACCGGGGAGCTGTTTTTT
cdr3_aa: CASSQRLAGGNTGELFF

v_call: TRBV12-3/TRBV12-4
clone_size: .
j_call: TRBJ2-5
d_call: .
cdr3_nt: TGTGCCAGCAGACAGCGGACGGAGACCCAGTACTTC
cdr3_aa: CASRQRTETQYF

v_call: TRBV7-2
clone_size: .
j_call: TRBJ2-4
d_call: .
cdr3_nt: TGTGCCAGCAGCTTAGAAGGGAGTCGCGGAAACATTCAGTACTTC
cdr3_aa: CASSLEGSRGNIQYF

v_call: TRBV7-6
clone_size: .
j_call: TRBJ1-2
d_call: TRBD1
cdr3_nt: TGTGCCAGCAGCCGGACAGGTCTCTATGGCTACACCTTC
cdr3_aa: CASSRTGLYGYTF

v_call: TRBV4-1
clone_size: many
j_call: TRBJ2-3
d_call: .
cdr3_nt: TGCGCCAGCAGCCACCCACAGGGATTGGGCCCAGATACGCAGTATTTT
cdr3_aa: CASSHPQGLGPDTQYF

v_call: TRBV9
clone_size: few
j_call: TRBJ2-2
d_call: TRBD2
cdr3_nt: TGTGCCAGCAGCGTAATGACTAGCCTGGGCGGGGAGCTGTTTTTT
cdr3_aa: CASSVMTSLGGELFF

v_call: TRBV20-1
clone_size: many
j_call: TRBJ1-5
d_call: .
cdr3_nt: TGCAGTGCTAGAGCCCTAGGGGCTCAGCCCCAGCATTTT
cdr3_aa: CSARALGAQPQHF

v_call: TRBV12-3/TRBV12-4
clone_size: few
j_call: TRBJ1-2
d_call: .
cdr3_nt: TGTGCCAGCAGTTTATACCAGTTCTATGGCTACACCTTC
cdr3_aa: CASSLYQFYGYTF

v_call: TRBV12-3/TRBV12-4
clone_size: few
j_call: TRBJ1-1
d_call: .
cdr3_nt: TGTGCCAGCAGTCCCGCGGGGACCATGAACACTGAAGCTTTCTTT
cdr3_aa: CASSPAGTMNTEAFF

v_call: TRBV4-3
clone_size: many
j_call: TRBJ1-6
d_call: .
cdr3_nt: TGCGCCAGCAGCCAAATGGGGAATTCACCCCTCCACTTT
cdr3_aa: CASSQMGNSPLHF

v_call: TRBV4-3
clone_size: many
j_call: TRBJ1-2
d_call: .
cdr3_nt: TGCGCCAGCAGCCAAGGAATGGGAGAGGGCTATGGCTACACCTTC
cdr3_aa: CASSQGMGEGYGYTF

v_call: TRBV10-3
clone_size: .
j_call: TRBJ1-1
d_call: .
cdr3_nt: TGTGCCATCAGTCAACTGGGAGTGAACACTGAAGCTTTCTTT
cdr3_aa: CAISQLGVNTEAFF

v_call: TRBV4-3
clone_size: many
j_call: TRBJ2-3
d_call: TRBD2
cdr3_nt: TGCGCCAGCAGCCAAGATAGGTATAGCGGGGGGCGCACAGATACGCAGTATTTT
cdr3_aa: CASSQDRYSGGRTDTQYF

v_call: TRBV7-2
clone_size: many
j_call: TRBJ2-7
d_call: .
cdr3_nt: TGTGCCAGCAGCTTAGGAACAGTCTACGAGCAGTACTTC
cdr3_aa: CASSLGTVYEQYF

v_call: TRBV5-1
clone_size: .
j_call: TRBJ2-1
d_call: TRBD1
cdr3_nt: TGCGCCAGCAGCAAAAGGACAGGCTCTACCGTCTACAATGAGCAGTTCTTC
cdr3_aa: CASSKRTGSTVYNEQFF

v_call: TRBV4-1
clone_size: .
j_call: TRBJ2-3
d_call: .
cdr3_nt: TGCGCCAGCAGCCAAGAGGGGGATACGCAGTATTTT
cdr3_aa: CASSQEGDTQYF

v_call: TRBV28
clone_size: many
j_call: TRBJ2-2
d_call: .
cdr3_nt: TGTGCCAGCAACCCAACGGGCAGCACCCGGGAGCTGTTTTTT
cdr3_aa: CASNPTGSTRELFF

v_call: TRBV7-2
clone_size: many
j_call: TRBJ1-4
d_call: TRBD1
cdr3_nt: TGTGCCAGCAGCTTAGGGAGGGACAGCAGAGGATCAACTAATGAAAAACTGTTTTTT
cdr3_aa: CASSLGRDSRGSTNEKLFF

v_call: TRBV30
clone_size: few
j_call: TRBJ1-5
d_call: .
cdr3_nt: TGTGCCTGGAGCCAGAGGACGGATCAGCCCCAGCATTTT
cdr3_aa: CAWSQRTDQPQHF

v_call: TRBV7-2
clone_size: many
j_call: TRBJ2-5
d_call: .
cdr3_nt: TGTGCCAGCAGCCAAATGGGCCAGGGTCAAGAGACCCAGTACTTC
cdr3_aa: CASSQMGQGQETQYF

v_call: TRBV4-1
clone_size: few
j_call: TRBJ2-3
d_call: TRBD2
cdr3_nt: TGCGCCAGCAGCCAAGATCTTACTAGCGGGGAGGGCAGGTATTTT
cdr3_aa: CASSQDLTSGEGRYF

v_call: TRBV6-5
clone_size: .
j_call: TRBJ2-5
d_call: .
cdr3_nt: TGTGCCAGCAGTTACAGAGAGGGGCTCGGAGAGACCCAGTACTTC
cdr3_aa: CASSYREGLGETQYF

v_call: TRBV6-6
clone_size: many
j_call: TRBJ1-6
d_call: .
cdr3_nt: TGTGCCAGCAGTTACAGGGGGTGGGATTCACCCCTCCACTTT
cdr3_aa: CASSYRGWDSPLHF

v_call: TRBV15
clone_size: many
j_call: TRBJ1-2
d_call: .
cdr3_nt: TGTGCCACTAGTGACACCAGCTATGGCTACACCTTC
cdr3_aa: CATSDTSYGYTF

v_call: TRBV11-2
clone_size: many
j_call: TRBJ1-1
d_call: .
cdr3_nt: TGTGCCAGCAGCTTAGGGGGACGGCGAGTCGAAGCTTTCTTT
cdr3_aa: CASSLGGRRVEAFF

v_call: TRBV7-6
clone_size: few
j_call: TRBJ2-5
d_call: TRBD1
cdr3_nt: TGTGCCAGCAGCTTAGCGGGACAGCGTTACCCAGAGACCCAGTACTTC
cdr3_aa: CASSLAGQRYPETQYF

v_call: TRBV12-3/TRBV12-4
clone_size: .
j_call: TRBJ2-3
d_call: TRBD2
cdr3_nt: TGTGCCAGCAGTGGAGGCGAAGCGGGGGGCCGCACAGATACGCAGTATTTT
cdr3_aa: CASSGGEAGGRTDTQYF

v_call: TRBV7-3
clone_size: few
j_call: TRBJ2-7
d_call: TRBD2
cdr3_nt: TGTGCCAGCAGCTTAATGGCGCGGGGGAGCTCCTACGAGCAGTACTTC
cdr3_aa: CASSLMARGSSYEQYF

v_call: TRBV15
clone_size: many
j_call: TRBJ1-1
d_call: .
cdr3_nt: TGTGCCACCAGCGGTCGTCAGGGCAGAACTGAAGCTTTCTTT
cdr3_aa: CATSGRQGRTEAFF

v_call: TRBV7-9
clone_size: few
j_call: TRBJ1-2
d_call: TRBD1
cdr3_nt: TGTGCCAGCAGCTTCGGCAGGGGGTATGGCTACACCTTC
cdr3_aa: CASSFGRGYGYTF

v_call: TRBV7-2
clone_size: many
j_call: TRBJ2-4
d_call: TRBD2
cdr3_nt: TGTGCCAGCAGCAGTGGTGCTAGCGGGGCCCAAAACATTCAGTACTTC
cdr3_aa: CASSSGASGAQNIQYF

v_call: TRBV20-1
clone_size: many
j_call: TRBJ1-2
d_call: .
cdr3_nt: TGCAGTGCTCCTACAGGAGGGTTGGGCTACACCTTC
cdr3_aa: CSAPTGGLGYTF

v_call: TRBV4-3
clone_size: many
j_call: TRBJ2-7
d_call: TRBD2
cdr3_nt: TGCGCCAGCAGCCACGGACTAGCGGGTGAGCAGTACTTC
cdr3_aa: CASSHGLAGEQYF

v_call: TRBV6-5
clone_size: many
j_call: TRBJ1-2
d_call: TRBD1
cdr3_nt: TGTGCCAGCAGCGGGGACAGGGCGAATGGCTACACCTTC
cdr3_aa: CASSGDRANGYTF

v_call: TRBV5-1
clone_size: .
j_call: TRBJ2-5
d_call: .
cdr3_nt: TGCGCCAGCAGCCCCCGTCGCGGACAAGAGACCCAGTACTTC
cdr3_aa: CASSPRRGQETQYF

v_call: TRBV20-1
clone_size: many
j_call: TRBJ1-4
d_call: TRBD1
cdr3_nt: TGCAGTGCCCCACCCATGACAGGGCCTAGTGAAAAACTGTTTTTT
cdr3_aa: CSAPPMTGPSEKLFF

v_call: TRBV7-7
clone_size: .
j_call: TRBJ2-3
d_call: .
cdr3_nt: TGTGCTAGCAGCCAGGGTCCCTATATGGAGGATACGCAGTATTTT
cdr3_aa: CASSQGPYMEDTQYF

v_call: TRBV7-3
clone_size: few
j_call: TRBJ2-7
d_call: .
cdr3_nt: TGTGCCAGCAGCTTATTCAGCGGGTACGAGCAGTACTTC
cdr3_aa: CASSLFSGYEQYF

v_call: TRBV6-6
clone_size: .
j_call: TRBJ2-5
d_call: TRBD2
cdr3_nt: TGTGCCAGCAGTAGGAGGACTAGTACATTGGAGACCCAGTACTTC
cdr3_aa: CASSRRTSTLETQYF

v_call: TRBV14
clone_size: few
j_call: TRBJ1-5
d_call: .
cdr3_nt: TGTGCCAGCAGCAATTCAGGGGCTGGTCAGCCCCAGCATTTT
cdr3_aa: CASSNSGAGQPQHF

v_call: TRBV20-1
clone_size: .
j_call: TRBJ2-7
d_call: .
cdr3_nt: TGCAGTGCTAGAGATAGGGGGGGGACGTTCTCCTACGAGCAGTACTTC
cdr3_aa: CSARDRGGTFSYEQYF

v_call: TRBV29-1
clone_size: many
j_call: TRBJ2-7
d_call: TRBD1
cdr3_nt: TGCAGCGTGGCCGGGACAGGGGCGACGGATCGCACCTACGAGCAGTACTTC
cdr3_aa: CSVAGTGATDRTYEQYF